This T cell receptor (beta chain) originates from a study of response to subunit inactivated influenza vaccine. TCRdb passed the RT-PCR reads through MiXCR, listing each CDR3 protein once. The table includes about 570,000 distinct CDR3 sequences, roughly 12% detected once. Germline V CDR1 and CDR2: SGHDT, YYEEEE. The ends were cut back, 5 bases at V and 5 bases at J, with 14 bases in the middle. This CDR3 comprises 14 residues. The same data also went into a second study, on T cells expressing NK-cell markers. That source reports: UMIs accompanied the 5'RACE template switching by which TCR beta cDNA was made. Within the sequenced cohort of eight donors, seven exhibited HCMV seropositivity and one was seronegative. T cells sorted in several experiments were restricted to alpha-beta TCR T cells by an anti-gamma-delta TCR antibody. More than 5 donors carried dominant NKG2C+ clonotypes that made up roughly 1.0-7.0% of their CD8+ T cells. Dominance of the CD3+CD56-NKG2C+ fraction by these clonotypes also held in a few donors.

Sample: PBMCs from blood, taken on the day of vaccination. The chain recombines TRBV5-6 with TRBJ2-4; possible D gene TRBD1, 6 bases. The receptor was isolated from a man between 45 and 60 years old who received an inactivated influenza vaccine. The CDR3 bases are TGTGCCAGCAGACGGGACACACTGGAAAACATTCAGTACTTC. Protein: CASRRDTLENIQYF.